What follows describes a single T cell receptor beta chain. Its antigen is unknown. The data were obtained in a study of T cell responses to AZD1222 COVID-19 vaccine. Findings of the study overall: Baseline seropositives among AZD1222 recipients totaled only 5 to 7. A mostly white British donor set with more females was recruited, and clonal diversity was possibly underestimated. Every sample of the repertoires postdated the peak T cell response.

Germline trimming cut 4 bases from V and 1 base from J; bases unmatched to any gene: 7. The CDR3 covers 15 residues. CDR1 is SGHNT, CDR2 YYREEE, per germline (reference sequence). Method: immunoSEQ multiplex PCR; TCRdb's copy keeps in-frame clones and lacks some. Altogether about 96,000 clones are present, roughly 90% being singletons, with the ten largest covering roughly 26%. The specimen was peripheral blood, collected on day 0 of AZD1222 vaccination. The receptor was isolated from an adult in good health. This chain uses TRBV5-4 with TRBJ2-5, with TRBD2 matching over 7 bases. The CDR3 sequence is CASSPGGTIQETQYF. The CDR3 coding sequence is TGTGCCAGCAGCCCAGGAGGGACTATCCAAGAGACCCAGTACTTC. The variable domain in full, with the rest retrieved from reference TRBV5-4 and TRBJ2-5, is ETGVTQSPTHLIKTRGQQVTLRCSSQSGHNTVSWYQQALGQGPQFIFQYYREEENGRGNFPPRFSGLQFPNYSSELNVNALELDDSALYLCASSPGGTIQETQYFGPGTRLLVL.